The 30 T cell receptor beta chains given below trace back to one sample, sequenced in a study of blood T cell repertoires in COVID-19. Sequencing was performed with immunoSEQ multiplex PCR; in TCRdb, only in-frame clones are kept and a portion is missing. The table includes roughly 230,000 clones, roughly 86% detected once. The sequenced sample was peripheral blood. These receptors originate from a human donor in a cohort sampled during active COVID-19.

V usage is TRBV10-3 and J usage is TRBJ1-2; tentative D call: TRBD1 (5 bases). Trimming took 0 bases from V and 2 from J, leaving 13 bases between them. CDR3 length equals 16 residues. CDR1 is ENHRY and CDR2 is SYGVKD in the germline V gene. The CDR3, as DNA: TGTGCCATCAGTGAGTCAGGGGCAGTTTTGAACTATGGCTACACCTTC. Residues: CAISESGAVLNYGYTF.

This chain connects TRBV19 to TRBJ1-3; D might be TRBD1 (5 bases). This CDR3 is 14 amino acids long. Germline V CDR1 and CDR2: LNHDA, SQIVND (reference sequence). V was cut by 8 bases and J by 3 bases, with 14 bases left in between. The CDR3 reads CASSLGGVGNTIYF. The CDR3 DNA follows: TGTGCCAGTTCCTTGGGAGGGGTTGGAAACACCATATATTTT.

Only one count was recorded for this clone. The genes are TRBV6-2 or TRBV6-3 and TRBJ2-7; the D gene is possibly TRBD2 (6 bases). V lost 0 bases to trimming and J lost 4 bases, with 16 bases between them. The germline CDR1 and CDR2 sequences are MNHEY and SVGEGT. This CDR3 comprises 16 residues. DNA for the CDR3: TGTGCCAGCAGTTACTCCACCGGGGGTGTTCATTACGAGCAGTACTTC. The encoded protein is CASSYSTGGVHYEQYF.

This chain uses TRBV20-1 with TRBJ1-5; TRBD1 matches at 9 bases. Losses at the gene ends were 3 bases for V and 1 base for J; bases not matched to a gene: 1. In germline, CDR1 is DFQATT, CDR2 SNEGSKA (reference sequence). This CDR3 has 14 residues. The CDR3 reads CSASTGGSNQPQHF. DNA of the CDR3: TGCAGTGCTAGTACAGGGGGCAGCAATCAGCCCCAGCATTTT.

V is TRBV6-2 or TRBV6-3 and J is TRBJ1-5, with 9 bases lining up with TRBD1. Germline trimming cut 6 bases from V and 6 bases from J; bases unmatched to any gene: 3. The CDR3 spans 13 residues. The germline V gene encodes CDR1 MNHEY and CDR2 SVGEGT. CDR3 residues: CASSGQGIQPQHF. The DNA of the CDR3 is TGTGCCAGCAGCGGACAGGGGATTCAGCCCCAGCATTTT.

The genes are TRBV10-3 and TRBJ2-2, with TRBD1 matching 8 bases. The CDR3 extends over 16 amino acids. From germline, CDR1 is ENHRY and CDR2 SYGVKD. J gave up 5 bases and V 3 bases, and 8 bases lay outside the gene matches. The CDR3 sequence: CAISDTWTGRTGELFF. The CDR3, as DNA: TGTGCCATCAGTGACACTTGGACAGGGAGGACCGGGGAGCTGTTTTTT.

This clone showed up just once. V gene TRBV4-3 combines with J gene TRBJ2-7; no clear D. V was cut by 1 base and J by 0 bases, with 10 bases left in between. CDR1 is LGHNA, CDR2 YSLEER, per germline. The CDR3 is 15 amino acids. CDR3 bases: TGCGCCAGCAGCCAAGGTCACATCGTCTCCTACGAGCAGTACTTC. This sequence encodes CASSQGHIVSYEQYF.

This chain uses TRBV28 with TRBJ2-7; tentatively, D is TRBD1 (6 bases). V was trimmed by 5 bases and J by 5 bases, leaving 22 bases between them. Germline CDR1 reads MDHEN; CDR2 reads SYDVKM. The CDR3 length is 16 residues. CDR3 in DNA: TGTGCCAGCAGTCCACGGCCAGGGGCCGGGCCCCACGAGCAGTACTTC. Its protein is CASSPRPGAGPHEQYF.

The chain recombines TRBV11-3 with TRBJ2-1, with 7 nucleotides matching TRBD2. V trimming: 4 bases; J trimming: 7 bases; junction bases outside the gene matches: 7. The germline V gene has CDR1 SGHNT and CDR2 YENEEA. The CDR3 has 14 residues. In DNA form, the CDR3 reads TGTGCCAGCAGCTCTAGGGAGGGACGAAATGAGCAGTTCTTC. Protein product: CASSSREGRNEQFF.

The genes are TRBV28 and TRBJ2-7, with 11 bases lining up with TRBD2. The V segment lost 4 bases and the J segment 3 bases; nucleotides outside the gene matches: 5. CDR3 length: 15 residues. The germline gives CDR1 MDHEN, CDR2 SYDVKM. This CDR3 is CASSSILAGVYEQYF. In DNA form, the CDR3 reads TGTGCCAGCAGTTCCATACTAGCGGGAGTCTACGAGCAGTACTTC.

The chain carries TRBV9 and TRBJ2-7; 7 positions match TRBD1. The J segment lost 1 base and the V segment lost 0 bases, leaving 7 bases of the junction unmatched. The CDR3 runs 16 residues. Germline CDR1 SGDLS, CDR2 YYNGEE. The CDR3 sequence is CASSVAPGQRSYEQYF. DNA for the CDR3: TGTGCCAGCAGCGTAGCCCCGGGACAGAGGTCCTACGAGCAGTACTTC.

V is TRBV29-1 and J is TRBJ1-5, with a tentative D call TRBD1 (5 bases). CDR1 and CDR2 from the germline V gene are SQVTM and ANQGSEA. The CDR3 runs 12 residues. Deletions cut 6 bases from V and 7 bases from J, with 13 bases between. The CDR3 DNA reads as TGCAGCGTCACAGGAGCGGGGCAGCCCCAGCATTTT. Its translation is CSVTGAGQPQHF.

This clone occurred a few times. This rearrangement joins TRBV5-4 to TRBJ1-2, with D unclear. Germline V gene lookup returns CDR1 SGHNT and CDR2 YYREEE (reference sequence). The CDR3 spans 13 residues. The germline V and J ends were trimmed by 1 base and 0 bases, with 4 bases remaining between them. CDR3 sequence: CASSLKPNYGYTF. The CDR3 bases are TGTGCCAGCAGCTTGAAGCCTAACTATGGCTACACCTTC.

This chain connects TRBV15 to TRBJ2-5; D possibly corresponds to TRBD2 (6 bases). Trimming shortened V by 3 bases and J by 5 bases, and 10 bases separated the two germline ends. CDR3 length: 13 residues. Germline values: CDR1 LNHNV, CDR2 YYDKDF (reference sequence). CDR3 in DNA: TGTGCCACCAGCAGGGACTACGGGGAGACCCAGTACTTC. It is translated as CATSRDYGETQYF. Variable domain in full (rest from reference TRBV15 and TRBJ2-5): DAMVIQNPRYQVTQFGKPVTLSCSQTLNHNVMYWYQQKSSQAPKLLFHYYDKDFNNEADTPDNFQSRRPNTSFCFLDIRSPGLGDTAMYLCATSRDYGETQYFGPGTRLLVL.

The chain carries TRBV3-1 (or the pseudogene TRBV3-2) and TRBJ1-1, with D possibly matching TRBD1 (6 bases). CDR1 LGHDT and CDR2 YNNKEL come from the germline V gene (reference sequence). This CDR3 region has 14 residues. V dropped 2 bases and J dropped 3 bases, with 10 bases sitting between them. In DNA form, the CDR3 reads TGTGCCAGCAGCCAACAGTACAGGGACACTGAAGCTTTCTTT. Translation: CASSQQYRDTEAFF.

This clone appeared once. The chain carries TRBV15 and TRBJ1-2; no clear D. This CDR3 spans 16 amino acids. CDR1 LNHNV and CDR2 YYDKDF come from the germline V gene (reference sequence). Trimming stripped 4 bases from V and 4 bases from J, with 19 bases between. The CDR3 DNA reads TGTGCCACCAGCAAAACCCAGCGTGGCGCAGTCTATGGCTACACCTTC. Its protein product is CATSKTQRGAVYGYTF.

The rearrangement joins TRBV9 to TRBJ1-2; maybe TRBD1 (6 bases). The germline V gene has CDR1 SGDLS and CDR2 YYNGEE. The CDR3 has 12 amino acids. Trimming pared 6 bases from V and 4 bases from J, leaving 10 bases between. The CDR3 nucleotides are TGTGCCAGCAAAGGACAGTCCTATGGCTACACCTTC. It yields the protein CASKGQSYGYTF.

The chain carries TRBV11-3 and TRBJ2-1, with 12 bases fitting TRBD2. Per germline, CDR1 SGHNT and CDR2 YENEEA. The CDR3 loop spans 17 amino acids. Trimming removed 5 bases from V and 2 bases from J; junction bases left unmatched: 7. CDR3 sequence: CASSPGLAGPPYNEQFF. In DNA form, the CDR3 reads TGTGCCAGCAGCCCAGGACTAGCGGGGCCGCCCTACAATGAGCAGTTCTTC.

The chain joins TRBV6-5 to TRBJ1-4; possibly TRBD1 for D (6 bases). This CDR3 comprises 16 residues. Germline-derived CDR1 and CDR2 are MNHEY and SVGAGI. The ends were cut back, 0 bases at V and 6 bases at J, with 14 bases in the middle. The CDR3 reads CASSYSGARVHEKLFF. CDR3 in DNA: TGTGCCAGCAGTTACTCGGGGGCGCGAGTACATGAAAAACTGTTTTTT.

The rearrangement joins TRBV6-1 to TRBJ2-6, with D possibly matching TRBD1 (5 bases). This CDR3 region has 16 residues. In germline, CDR1 is MNHNS, CDR2 SASEGT. V lost 4 bases and J 1 base, leaving 11 bases between the germline ends. CDR3 in amino acids: CASSVGPGSGANVLTF. CDR3 bases: TGTGCCAGCAGTGTGGGGCCAGGGTCTGGGGCCAACGTCCTGACTTTC.

The chain has TRBV7-2 and TRBJ1-6; 8 bases fit TRBD1. The CDR3 has 16 residues. V lost 6 bases to trimming and J lost 5 bases; unmatched junction nucleotides: 9. Germline lookup yields CDR1 SGHTA and CDR2 FQGNSA. CDR3 residues: CASSQRTGLNNSPLHF. CDR3 coding DNA: TGTGCCAGCAGTCAGAGGACAGGGCTCAATAATTCACCCCTCCACTTT. The full variable domain, rest sourced from reference TRBV7-2 and TRBJ1-6, is GAGVSQSPSNKVTEKGKDVELRCDPISGHTALYWYRQSLGQGLEFLIYFQGNSAPDKSGLPSDRFSAERTGGSVSTLTIQRTQQEDSAVYLCASSQRTGLNNSPLHFGNGTRLTVT.

The genes are TRBV10-3 and TRBJ1-4; D ambiguous. The germline V and J ends were trimmed by 6 bases and 7 bases, with 15 bases remaining between them. The CDR3 consists of 14 residues. Germline V lookup: CDR1 ENHRY, CDR2 SYGVKD. CDR3 bases: TGTGCCATCAGGGAGCACCTTTCGGGTGAAAAACTGTTTTTT. Its protein is CAIREHLSGEKLFF.

This sequence joins TRBV6-5 and TRBJ1-4; TRBD1 matches 7 bases. Per germline, CDR1 MNHEY and CDR2 SVGAGI. The CDR3 length is 14 residues. Germline trimming cut 0 bases from V and 10 bases from J; bases unmatched to any gene: 5. The CDR3, as DNA: TGTGCCAGCAGTTACTCGAACAGGGGAGGAAAACTGTTTTTT. It codes for CASSYSNRGGKLFF.

The gene calls are TRBV7-2 and TRBJ1-2, with D possibly matching TRBD1 (6 bases). The CDR3 totals 15 residues. V was clipped by 1 base and J by 5 bases, with 14 bases between them. Germline V gives CDR1 SGHTA, CDR2 FQGNSA. CDR3 nucleotide sequence: TGTGCCAGCAGCTTAGGGACAGCAGTGGAATATGGCTACACCTTC. Encoded protein: CASSLGTAVEYGYTF.

The rearrangement links TRBV7-9 to TRBJ2-5; TRBD1 matches at 8 bases. This CDR3 contains 16 residues. The V segment lost 3 bases and the J segment 2 bases; nucleotides outside the gene matches: 8. Germline CDR1 reads SEHNR; CDR2 reads FQNEAQ (reference sequence). CDR3 sequence reads: CASSFAGTGLQETQYF. In DNA, the CDR3 is TGTGCCAGCAGCTTCGCTGGGACAGGTCTACAAGAGACCCAGTACTTC.

This clone has ten or more counts. The chain carries TRBV6-1 and TRBJ2-7; TRBD1 matches at 9 bases. The junction had 4 bases not matched to a gene; V was cut back by 1 base and J by 3 bases. Germline V gene sequence: CDR1 MNHNS, CDR2 SASEGT. There are 15 residues in the CDR3. This CDR3 is CASSEGETGGYEQYF. In nucleotides, the CDR3 is TGTGCCAGCAGTGAAGGGGAGACAGGGGGCTACGAGCAGTACTTC.

J is TRBJ1-2 and V is TRBV5-6; D uncertain. From germline, CDR1 is SGHDT and CDR2 YYEEEE. The CDR3 has 13 amino acids. V was trimmed by 2 bases and J by 7 bases, leaving 12 bases between them. The CDR3 DNA is TGTGCCAGCAGCTTCGGAGAGGCTGGTGGCTACACCTTC. Amino acids: CASSFGEAGGYTF.

The chain uses TRBV3-1 (or the pseudogene TRBV3-2) and TRBJ1-6; the match to TRBD1 covers 7 bases. Germline CDR1 is LGHDT and CDR2 is YNNKEL (reference sequence). The J segment lost 10 bases and the V segment lost 7 bases, leaving 10 bases of the junction unmatched. The CDR3 has 14 residues. CDR3 coding DNA: TGTGCCAGCACCCTCTCCCCGGGACAGTCACCCCTCCACTTT. Its protein product is CASTLSPGQSPLHF.

The sample holds one count of this clone. The rearrangement uses TRBV6-5 and TRBJ2-6; D uncertain. V shed 0 bases and J shed 4 bases, with 10 bases lying between them. This CDR3 has 16 amino acids. Germline CDR1 reads MNHEY; CDR2 reads SVGAGI. In DNA, the CDR3 is TGTGCCAGCAGTTACTCCCAGGTTTCGGGGGCCAACGTCCTGACTTTC. It translates to CASSYSQVSGANVLTF.

The chain joins TRBV29-1 to TRBJ1-1; D may be TRBD1 (6 bases). This CDR3 contains 12 residues. The V gene lost 6 bases and the J gene lost 7 bases, with 15 bases spanning the gap. The germline V gene encodes CDR1 SQVTM and CDR2 ANQGSEA. The CDR3 protein is CSVPTGSGEAFF. CDR3 sequence (DNA): TGCAGCGTCCCGACAGGTTCGGGTGAAGCTTTCTTT.